Listed below are T cell receptor beta chains from one sample, sequenced in a study of T cells in Graves' hyperthyroidism and ophthalmopathy. TCRdb ran MiXCR on the multiplex PCR reads and lists one entry per CDR3 protein. The sample contains around 500,000 distinct CDR3 sequences, 13% to 15% of which appear only once. Sequenced: blood. The receptors stem from a young woman with Graves' hyperthyroidism. CDR3s include the opening cysteine and the closing phenylalanine or tryptophan. The D gene is left open where the match is weak. Clone size, where shown, is once, few, many, or a class for clones that have expanded.

J	size	V	D	CDR3	DNA
TRBJ1-5	few	TRBV9	-	CASSVDPGPNNQPQHF	TGTGCCAGCAGCGTAGATCCCGGACCGAACAATCAGCCCCAGCATTTT
TRBJ1-2	many	TRBV20-1	-	CSATSSRYGYTF	TGCAGTGCTACGTCCTCCCGATATGGCTACACCTTC
TRBJ1-6	few	TRBV7-3	TRBD1	CASSLGTEVYSPLHF	TGTGCCAGCAGCTTAGGGACAGAGGTTTATTCACCCCTCCACTTT
TRBJ1-1	few	TRBV19	-	CASSISRGEAFF	TGTGCCAGTAGTATCTCCAGGGGTGAAGCTTTCTTT
TRBJ2-2	many	TRBV6-5	-	CASSYLRSGGSGELFF	TGTGCCAGCAGTTACCTGAGGAGCGGCGGGTCCGGGGAGCTGTTTTTT
TRBJ2-1	few	TRBV7-9	-	CASSLSAGYNEQFF	TGTGCCAGCAGCTTATCGGCAGGCTACAATGAGCAGTTCTTC
TRBJ1-1	many	TRBV7-9	-	CASSLDGPWNTEAFF	TGTGCCAGCAGCTTAGATGGGCCTTGGAACACTGAAGCTTTCTTT
TRBJ2-3	many	TRBV7-3	-	CASSLIGGPTDTQYF	TGTGCCAGCAGCTTAATTGGCGGTCCCACAGATACGCAGTATTTT
TRBJ2-4	many	TRBV28	-	CASSLWFRGPAKNIQYF	TGTGCCAGCAGTTTATGGTTCAGGGGCCCTGCCAAAAACATTCAGTACTTC
TRBJ1-6	many	TRBV11-2	-	CASSARDSDSPLHF	TGTGCCAGCAGCGCCAGGGATTCGGATTCACCCCTCCACTTT
TRBJ1-2	few	TRBV18	TRBD1	CASSPARDSYGYTF	TGTGCCAGCTCACCGGCCCGGGACAGCTATGGCTACACCTTC
TRBJ2-5	many	TRBV5-1	TRBD2	CASSLVGGLAGGETQYF	TGCGCCAGCAGCCTTGTAGGGGGGCTAGCGGGAGGTGAGACCCAGTACTTC
TRBJ1-4	few	TRBV30	TRBD1	CAWEGPGGEKLFF	TGTGCCTGGGAGGGGCCAGGGGGCGAAAAACTGTTTTTT
TRBJ2-3	many	TRBV12-3/TRBV12-4	-	CASSSRGGWAETDTQYF	TGTGCCAGCAGTTCTCGGGGAGGATGGGCAGAGACAGATACGCAGTATTTT
TRBJ2-7	few	TRBV19	TRBD1	CASRPPGQDYEQYF	TGTGCCAGTAGGCCCCCGGGACAGGACTACGAGCAGTACTTC
TRBJ2-1	-	TRBV15	TRBD1	CATSRESGRGYYNEQFF	TGTGCCACCAGCAGAGAATCGGGCAGGGGGTACTACAATGAGCAGTTCTTC
TRBJ1-1	few	TRBV29-1	TRBD1	CSADTGDTEAFF	TGCAGCGCGGACACAGGGGACACTGAAGCTTTCTTT
TRBJ2-2	many	TRBV4-1	TRBD1	CASSRGQGGTTGELFF	TGCGCCAGCAGCCGCGGACAGGGGGGGACCACCGGGGAGCTGTTTTTT
TRBJ2-2	-	TRBV7-3	-	CASGAQNTGELFF	TGTGCCAGCGGCGCCCAGAACACCGGGGAGCTGTTTTTT
TRBJ1-5	-	TRBV19	TRBD1	CASSIVGTGGQPQHF	TGTGCCAGTAGTATTGTGGGGACAGGGGGCCAGCCCCAGCATTTT
TRBJ1-1	many	TRBV30	-	CAWSLREVAFF	TGTGCCTGGAGTCTCAGGGAAGTGGCTTTCTTT
TRBJ2-3	-	TRBV18	-	CASSPVGRPPDTQYF	TGTGCCAGCTCACCTGTGGGGAGGCCGCCAGATACGCAGTATTTT
TRBJ2-7	many	TRBV30	TRBD2	CALWTSGASYEQYF	TGTGCGCTATGGACTAGCGGGGCCTCCTACGAGCAGTACTTC
TRBJ2-2	once	TRBV7-3	-	CASSRRGAEAGELFF	TGTGCCAGCAGCCGACGGGGGGCCGAGGCCGGGGAGCTGTTTTTT
TRBJ1-1	-	TRBV19	TRBD1	CASSQGAGEAFF	TGTGCCAGTAGTCAGGGGGCCGGTGAAGCTTTCTTT
TRBJ1-3	few	TRBV4-2	-	CASSQDAGWVSGNTIYF	TGTGCCAGCAGCCAAGACGCGGGTTGGGTTTCTGGAAACACCATATATTTT
TRBJ2-3	many	TRBV11-2	-	CASSRGDLRDTQYF	TGTGCCAGCAGCCGCGGGGACTTAAGGGATACGCAGTATTTT
TRBJ1-3	-	TRBV5-5	-	CASSLVEGNTIYF	TGTGCCAGCAGCTTGGTGGAAGGAAACACCATATATTTT
TRBJ1-1	many	TRBV12-3/TRBV12-4	-	CASTIGGGAKVEAFF	TGTGCCAGCACCATCGGGGGGGGGGCAAAAGTTGAAGCTTTCTTT
TRBJ1-1	many	TRBV11-2	-	CASSPLRVSEAFF	TGTGCCAGCAGCCCTCTACGTGTATCAGAAGCTTTCTTT
TRBJ2-5	many	TRBV11-1	TRBD1	CASSLRTGGTQYF	TGTGCCAGCAGCTTAAGGACAGGTGGGACCCAGTACTTC
TRBJ2-5	many	TRBV11-2	TRBD1	CASRPAGGNQKTQYF	TGTGCCAGCAGACCCGCAGGGGGTAACCAAAAGACCCAGTACTTC
TRBJ2-2	-	TRBV6-5	-	CASSYSKLAPNTGELFF	TGTGCCAGCAGTTACTCGAAGCTAGCCCCGAACACCGGGGAGCTGTTTTTT
TRBJ2-2	many	TRBV2	-	CASRQFPLDTGELFF	TGTGCCAGCAGACAATTCCCACTGGACACCGGGGAGCTGTTTTTT
TRBJ2-5	few	TRBV6-5	-	CASSYTPGQWTQYF	TGTGCCAGCAGTTATACGCCGGGACAATGGACCCAGTACTTC
TRBJ2-2	many	TRBV28	-	CASSSPNTGELFF	TGTGCCAGCAGTTCTCCTAACACCGGGGAGCTGTTTTTT
TRBJ2-3	few	TRBV4-2	-	CASSQELAYDTQYF	TGTGCCAGCAGCCAAGAACTAGCATACGATACGCAGTATTTT
TRBJ2-1	many	TRBV5-1	-	CASSLAGGTSSYNEQFF	TGCGCCAGCAGCTTGGCCGGGGGAACGAGCTCCTACAATGAGCAGTTCTTC